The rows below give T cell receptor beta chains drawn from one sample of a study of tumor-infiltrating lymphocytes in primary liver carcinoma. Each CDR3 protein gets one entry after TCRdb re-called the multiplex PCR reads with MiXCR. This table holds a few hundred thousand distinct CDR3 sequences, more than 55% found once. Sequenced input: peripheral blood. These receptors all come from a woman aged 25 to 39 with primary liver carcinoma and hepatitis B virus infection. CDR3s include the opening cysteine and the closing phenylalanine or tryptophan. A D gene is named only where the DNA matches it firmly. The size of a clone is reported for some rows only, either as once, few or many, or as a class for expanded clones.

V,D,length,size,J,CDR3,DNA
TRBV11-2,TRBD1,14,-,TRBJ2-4,CASSPRQGANIQYF,TGTGCCAGCAGTCCCCGGCAGGGGGCTAACATTCAGTACTTC
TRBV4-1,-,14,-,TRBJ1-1,CTSSQDVLRGKAFF,TGCACCAGCAGCCAAGATGTCTTGAGGGGTAAAGCTTTCTTT
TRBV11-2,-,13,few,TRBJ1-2,CAGSLGGRLSYTF,TGTGCCGGCAGCTTAGGGGGAAGGTTGAGCTACACCTTC
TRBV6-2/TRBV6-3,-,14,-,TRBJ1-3,CASRKGPFGNTIYF,TGTGCCAGCAGAAAGGGACCTTTTGGAAACACCATATATTTT
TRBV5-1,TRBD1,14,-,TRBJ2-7,CARSLVGQGYEQYF,TGCGCCAGGAGCTTGGTGGGACAGGGCTACGAGCAGTACTTC
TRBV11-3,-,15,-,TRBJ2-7,CTSNLESNPTYEQYF,TGTACCAGCAACTTAGAATCCAACCCCACATACGAGCAGTACTTC
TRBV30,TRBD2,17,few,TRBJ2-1,CAWDRLAGGVLNRVQFF,TGTGCCTGGGACCGACTAGCGGGAGGGGTATTGAATCGCGTGCAGTTCTTC
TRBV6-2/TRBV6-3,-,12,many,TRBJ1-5,CASRQDYQPQHF,TGTGCCAGCAGGCAGGATTACCAGCCCCAGCATTTT
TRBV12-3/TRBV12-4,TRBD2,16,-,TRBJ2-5,CDSSLGSGRARETQYF,TGTGACAGCAGTTTGGGTAGCGGGAGGGCCCGAGAGACCCAGTACTTC
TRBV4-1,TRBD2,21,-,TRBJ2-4,CASSQDRILAGEELTKNIQYF,TGCGCCAGCAGCCAAGATCGAATACTAGCGGGAGAAGAACTAACTAAAAACATTCAGTACTTC
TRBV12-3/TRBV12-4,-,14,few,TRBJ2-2,CASSLLADTGELFF,TGTGCCAGCAGTTTACTGGCTGACACCGGGGAGCTGTTTTTT
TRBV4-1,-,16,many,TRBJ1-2,CASSQNGTKTNYGYTF,TGCGCCAGCAGCCAAAACGGGACAAAAACTAACTATGGCTACACCTTC
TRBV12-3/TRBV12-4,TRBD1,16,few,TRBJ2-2,CASDRGRFQNTGELFF,TGTGCCAGTGACAGGGGGCGATTCCAGAACACCGGGGAGCTGTTTTTT
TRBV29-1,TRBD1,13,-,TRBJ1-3,CSVAQGVGNTIYF,TGCAGCGTTGCACAGGGGGTTGGAAACACCATATATTTT
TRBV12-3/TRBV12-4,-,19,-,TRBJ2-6,CASTYSLVAAASGANVLTF,TGTGCCAGCACCTATTCACTGGTAGCGGCAGCTTCTGGGGCCAACGTCCTGACTTTC
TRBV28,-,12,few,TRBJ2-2,CASSLFSGELFF,TGTGCCAGCAGCCTTTTTAGCGGGGAGCTGTTTTTT
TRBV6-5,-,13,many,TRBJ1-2,CASRADKSYGYTF,TGTGCCAGCAGAGCGGACAAAAGTTATGGCTACACCTTC
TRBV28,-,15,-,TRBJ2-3,CASSLLGWWADTQYF,TGTGCCAGCAGTTTATTGGGGTGGTGGGCAGATACGCAGTATTTT
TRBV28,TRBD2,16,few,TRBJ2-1,CASSLSGTSGSYEQFF,TGTGCCAGCAGTTTGTCCGGGACTAGCGGGAGCTATGAGCAGTTCTTC
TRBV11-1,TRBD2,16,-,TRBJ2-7,CASSSQAGGLYFGQYF,TGTGCCAGCAGCTCTCAAGCGGGAGGGCTGTACTTCGGGCAGTACTTC
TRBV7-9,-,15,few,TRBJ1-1,CASSGRDNQKAEAFF,TGTGCCAGCAGCGGCCGGGACAACCAAAAGGCTGAAGCTTTCTTT
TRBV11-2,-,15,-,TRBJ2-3,CASSLDWGEADTQYF,TGTGCCAGCAGCTTAGATTGGGGGGAGGCAGATACACAGTATTTT
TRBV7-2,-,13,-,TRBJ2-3,CASSLSGLDTQYF,TGTGCCAGCAGCTTGTCGGGGCTCGATACGCAGTATTTT
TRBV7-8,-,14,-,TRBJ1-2,CASSSRDNSYGYTF,TGTGCCAGCAGCTCGAGGGACAACAGCTATGGCTACACCTTC
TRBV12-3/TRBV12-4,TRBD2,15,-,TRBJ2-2,CTSSPWGGGTGELFF,TGTACCAGCAGTCCATGGGGGGGGGGCACCGGGGAGCTGTTTTTT
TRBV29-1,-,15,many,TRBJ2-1,CSALAGFSSYNEQFF,TGCAGCGCTCTTGCGGGGTTTAGCTCCTACAATGAGCAGTTCTTC
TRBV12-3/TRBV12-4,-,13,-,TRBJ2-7,CASTNRASYEQYF,TGTGCCAGCACCAACAGGGCGTCCTACGAGCAGTACTTC
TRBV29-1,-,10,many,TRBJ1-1,CSVRTVEAFF,TGCAGCGTTAGGACAGTTGAAGCTTTCTTT
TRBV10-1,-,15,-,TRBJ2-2,CASRESLGRTGELLF,TGCGCCAGCAGGGAGAGTTTGGGGCGCACCGGGGAGCTGCTTTTT
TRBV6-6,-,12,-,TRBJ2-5,CASSYREETQYF,TGTGCCAGCAGTTATAGAGAAGAGACCCAGTACTTC
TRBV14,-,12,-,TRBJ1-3,CVSSHKNSELYF,TGTGTCAGCAGCCACAAAAACAGTGAGCTATATTTT
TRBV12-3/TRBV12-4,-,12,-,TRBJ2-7,CASSSDKYEQYF,TGTGCCAGCAGTTCGGACAAGTATGAGCAGTACTTC
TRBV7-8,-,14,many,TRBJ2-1,CASSPGAGRGDPFF,TGTGCCAGCAGTCCGGGGGCGGGAAGGGGGGATCCGTTCTTC
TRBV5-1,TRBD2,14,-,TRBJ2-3,CASSIGLAGDTQYF,TGCGCCAGCAGCATAGGACTAGCGGGAGATACGCAGTATTTT